This T cell receptor (beta chain) came from a study of shared clonotypes between healthy human individuals. Whole-study results and caveats: Measured sharing among donors was expected to vary with sequencing depth. The study found about 5.1% of naive CD4 clonotypes shared across several donors. Rarefaction exposed incomplete sorted-subset sequencing despite large depth.

CDR1 is SGHAT and CDR2 is FQDESV in the germline V gene (reference sequence). The CDR3 is 15 amino acids. Regarding this clone: The antigen is undetermined. A read error may produce the germline difference seen at one junction end.

In the study's own analysis: Junction-only immunoSEQ sequences carried no quality scores, so filtering differed. Some clones are missing from TCRdb's copy, which holds only in-frame ones; the method was immunoSEQ multiplex PCR. The D gene and trimming were derived from the DNA, and the V and J assignments and clone size from that table. The data show millions of clones, with about 92% seen just once and over 0.12% held by the top ten. The receptor was derived from a man aged 18 to 29 in good health. The sequenced material came from naive CD4+ T cells sorted from blood. Subset denoted: CD45RA+ positively selected. The gene calls are TRBV11-1 and TRBJ1-2; 9 bases agree with TRBD1. The DNA for the CDR3 is TGTGCCAGCAGCTTACCCGGGGACAGGGCTTATGACTACACCTTC. Its translation is CASSLPGDRAYDYTF. The full variable domain, with the rest looked up from reference TRBV11-1 and TRBJ1-2, is EAEVAQSPRYKITEKSQAVAFWCDPISGHATLYWYRQILGQGPELLVQFQDESVVDDSQLPKDRFSAERLKGVDSTLKIQPAELGDSAMYLCASSLPGDRAYDYTFGSGTRLTVV.